This T cell receptor beta chain stems from a study of T cells after yellow fever vaccination. Study summary: SMART-Seq v4 Ultra Low Input prepared the low-cell-number fractions.

5'RACE template switching produced TCR cDNA carrying a universal primer site and UMIs. TCRdb reprocessed the 5' RACE reads with MiXCR, giving one entry per CDR3 protein. The sample lists tens of thousands of distinct CDR3 sequences, 6% to 7.5% occurring once. Study results and limitations: Booster samples showed a return of most primary-vaccination clones (around 96% CD4, about 85% CD8). A minor fraction of clonotypes spanned both CD4 and CD8 compartments.

This clonotype was seen repeatedly, ten times or more. Its antigen is not known. Per the germline V gene, CDR1 is SQVTM and CDR2 is ANQGSEA. CDR3 length: 14 residues. V was pared by 0 bases and J by 3 bases, with 12 bases between. The receptor was isolated from a man under 40 who received the YFV17D yellow fever vaccine. Here the sequenced sample was CD8+ T cells sorted from PBMCs, taken 15 days after the yellow fever booster vaccination. V usage is TRBV29-1 and J usage is TRBJ2-7; D perhaps matches TRBD1 (5 bases). The CDR3: CSVEDRSDSYEQYF. CDR3 DNA sequence: TGCAGCGTTGAAGATAGGAGCGACAGCTACGAGCAGTACTTC.